This T cell receptor (beta chain) was observed in a study of cytomegalovirus exposure and HLA in healthy donors. Study-level background: When 350 to 500 donors were genotyped, around 77% of them were found to fall in the Caucasian-associated ancestry cluster. Study results and limitations: The CMV antigen specificity of a few CMV-associated chains was confirmed through in vitro analysis. Later analysis showed most CMV-associated TCR beta chains appearing HLA-restricted.

A remark on this clone: The antigen is undetermined.

PCR amplification relied on 60 Vbeta primers (plus 13 Jbeta primers). TCRdb keeps only in-frame clones here, not all; method: immunoSEQ multiplex PCR. The data hold some 200,000 clones, with less than 85% observed a single time. Trimming removed 4 bases from V and 4 bases from J, with 13 bases in between. This CDR3 region has 13 residues. Germline V gene lookup returns CDR1 SQVTM and CDR2 ANQGSEA. Sequenced: PBMCs. The chain couples TRBV29-1 to TRBJ1-1; D possibly corresponds to TRBD1 (6 bases). The sequence derives from a boy aged 5-17 years in good health and CMV-seronegative. Written as DNA, the CDR3 is TGCAGCGTTGTACAGGGTAGGATCACTGAAGCTTTCTTT. Amino acids: CSVVQGRITEAFF.